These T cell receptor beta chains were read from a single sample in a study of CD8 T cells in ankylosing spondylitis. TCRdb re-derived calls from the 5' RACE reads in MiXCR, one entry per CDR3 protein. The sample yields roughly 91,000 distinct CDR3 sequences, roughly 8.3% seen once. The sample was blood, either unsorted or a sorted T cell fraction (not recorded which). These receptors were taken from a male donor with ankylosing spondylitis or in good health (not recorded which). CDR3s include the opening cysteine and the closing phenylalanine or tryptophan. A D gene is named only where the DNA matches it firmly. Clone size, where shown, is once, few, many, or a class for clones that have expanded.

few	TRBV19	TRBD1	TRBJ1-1	TGTGCCAGTAGTATAGTGGAGGGGGCGGGCACTGAAGCTTTCTTT	CASSIVEGAGTEAFF
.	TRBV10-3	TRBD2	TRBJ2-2	TGTGCCATCAGTGAGTCCCCGGGGGGCACCGGGGAGCTGTTTTTT	CAISESPGGTGELFF
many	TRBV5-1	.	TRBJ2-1	TGCGCCAGCAGCTCCTGGACCTCCTACAATGAGCAGTTCTTC	CASSSWTSYNEQFF
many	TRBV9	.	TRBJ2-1	TGTGCCAGCAGCGTAGTAGCGGAGGCTAACAATGAGCAGTTCTTC	CASSVVAEANNEQFF
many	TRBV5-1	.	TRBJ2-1	TGCGCCAGCATCTGGGGGAATGAGCAGTTCTTC	CASIWGNEQFF
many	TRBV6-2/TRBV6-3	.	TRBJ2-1	TGTGCCAGCAGTTACTTACGGGTGGCCCCATTTTATGAGCAGTTCTTC	CASSYLRVAPFYEQFF
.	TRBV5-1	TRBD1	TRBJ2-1	TGCGCCAGCAGCTCCGACAGGGATCGGGGTGAGCAGTTCTTC	CASSSDRDRGEQFF
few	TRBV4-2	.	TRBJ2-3	TGTGCCAGCAGCCCAGGGGAAGCGAGATCAGATACGCAGTATTTT	CASSPGEARSDTQYF
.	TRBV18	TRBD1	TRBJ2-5	TGTGCCAGCTCACGGGACAGACAAGAGACCCAGTACTTC	CASSRDRQETQYF
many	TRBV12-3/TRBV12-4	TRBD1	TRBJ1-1	TGTGCCAGCAGCTCGGGACAGGGCCTGAACACTGAAGCTTTCTTT	CASSSGQGLNTEAFF
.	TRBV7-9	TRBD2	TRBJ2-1	TGTGCCAGCAGCTACCGTAGCGGGAGTTTAGGGAATGAGCAGTTCTTC	CASSYRSGSLGNEQFF
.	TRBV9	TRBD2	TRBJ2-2	TGTGCCAGCAGCGTCAATCTAGCGGGGAACACCGGGGAGCTGTTTTTT	CASSVNLAGNTGELFF
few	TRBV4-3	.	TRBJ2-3	TGCGCCAGCAGCCAAGAGGGTAGCGGATCTCCGCAGTATTTT	CASSQEGSGSPQYF
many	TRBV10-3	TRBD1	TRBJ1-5	TGTGCCACCAGGGGGGGGGCCGGAGGGGAGCCCCAGCATTTT	CATRGGAGGEPQHF
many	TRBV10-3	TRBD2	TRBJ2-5	TGTGCCATCAGTGAGTGGGCTAGCGGATACCAAGAGACCCAGTACTTC	CAISEWASGYQETQYF
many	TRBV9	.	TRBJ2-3	TGTGCCAGCAGACGGGACATAAGCACAGATACGCAGTATTTT	CASRRDISTDTQYF
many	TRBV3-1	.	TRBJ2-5	TGTGTCAGCAGACAGTCCCAAGAGACCCAGTACTTC	CVSRQSQETQYF
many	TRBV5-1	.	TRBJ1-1	TGCGCCAGCAGCTCGGACTTCCCGGGGACTGAAGCTTTCTTT	CASSSDFPGTEAFF
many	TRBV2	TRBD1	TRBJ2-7	TGTGCCAGCAAGTGGGGACAGTCCTACGAGCAGTACTTC	CASKWGQSYEQYF
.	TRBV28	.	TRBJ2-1	TGTGCCAGCAGTTTTCCCCTAACGGGGAACAATGAGCAGTTCTTC	CASSFPLTGNNEQFF
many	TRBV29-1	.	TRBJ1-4	TGCAGCGTTGCCCACGGGGCGGCTAATGAAAAACTGTTTTTT	CSVAHGAANEKLFF
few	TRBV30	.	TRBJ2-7	TGTGCCTGGAGTGTAGGGTTCACCTACGAGCAGTACTTC	CAWSVGFTYEQYF
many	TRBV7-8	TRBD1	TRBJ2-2	TGTGCCAGCAGCTTCCCTGGACAGGGGTCGCCCGGGGAGCTGTTTTTT	CASSFPGQGSPGELFF
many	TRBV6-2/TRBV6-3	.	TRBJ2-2	TGTGCCAGCAACCTGGGACCGAACACCGGGGAGCTGTTTTTT	CASNLGPNTGELFF
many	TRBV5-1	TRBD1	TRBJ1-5	TGCGCCAGCAGCTTGAGCCCGGGACAGGGGGAACAGCCCCAGCATTTT	CASSLSPGQGEQPQHF
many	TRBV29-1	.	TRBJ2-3	TGCAGCGTTCGACAGAGATTCACAGATACGCAGTATTTT	CSVRQRFTDTQYF
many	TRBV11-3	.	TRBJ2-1	TGTGCCAGCAGCCCCCAGACAGCCTACTCCTACAATGAGCAGTTCTTC	CASSPQTAYSYNEQFF
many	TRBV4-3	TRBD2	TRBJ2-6	TGCGCCAGCAGCCAAGGACCAGCGGGAGCAACTGGGGCCAACGTCCTGACTTTC	CASSQGPAGATGANVLTF
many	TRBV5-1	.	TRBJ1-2	TGCGCCAGCAGCTTGGCTCAGATATCAGAAGGCTACACCTTC	CASSLAQISEGYTF
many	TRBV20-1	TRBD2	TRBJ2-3	TGCAGTGCTAGCCTAGCGGGAGTCGGAACAGATACGCAGTATTTT	CSASLAGVGTDTQYF
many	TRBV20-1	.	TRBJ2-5	TGCAGTGCTACAAGGCCCGGAATCGGGGCCCAGTACTTC	CSATRPGIGAQYF
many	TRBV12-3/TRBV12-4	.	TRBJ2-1	TGTGCCAGCAGTTCAGTCTCGTCGAGGTACAATGAGCAGTTCTTC	CASSSVSSRYNEQFF
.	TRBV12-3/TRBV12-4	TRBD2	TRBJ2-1	TGTGCCAGCAGTTCACTAGCGGGAGGGGTTGAGCAGTTCTTC	CASSSLAGGVEQFF
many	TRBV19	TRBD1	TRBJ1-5	TGTGCCAGTAGTATTCTGGGACAGGGAGCGCAGCCCCAGCATTTT	CASSILGQGAQPQHF
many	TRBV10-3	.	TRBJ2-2	TGTGCCATCTCTCTCATTAATTCTCCCCCGGGATCTGGGGAGCTGTTTTTT	CAISLINSPPGSGELFF
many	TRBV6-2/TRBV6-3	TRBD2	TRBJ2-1	TGTGCCAGTCAAAGCGGGATCTCCTACAATGAGCAGTTCTTC	CASQSGISYNEQFF
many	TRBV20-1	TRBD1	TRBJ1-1	TGCAGTGCTCCGCGACAGGGCTTTAGCACTGAAGCTTTCTTT	CSAPRQGFSTEAFF
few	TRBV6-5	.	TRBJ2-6	TGTGCCAGCAGTTACAGGGGACCAAACTCTGGGGCCAACGTCCTGACTTTC	CASSYRGPNSGANVLTF
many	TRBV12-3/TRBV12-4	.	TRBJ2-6	TGTGCCAGCAGCAAGGGGGGTTATGGGGCCAACGTCCTGACTTTC	CASSKGGYGANVLTF
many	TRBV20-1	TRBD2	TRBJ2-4	TGCAGTGCTAGAGCCCCTTGGGGAGGGGACAAAAACATTCAGTACTTC	CSARAPWGGDKNIQYF
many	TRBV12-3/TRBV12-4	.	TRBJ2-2	TGTGCCAGCAGCCCCGGATCCATTACGAACACCGGGGAGCTGTTTTTT	CASSPGSITNTGELFF
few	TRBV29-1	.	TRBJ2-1	TGCAGCGTTGGGGGGCTGGACTCGCCGGTCACCTACAATGAGCAGTTCTTC	CSVGGLDSPVTYNEQFF
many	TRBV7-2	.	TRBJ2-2	TGTGCCAGCAGCTTAGGGAGGGGGTCGACCACCGGGGAGCTGTTTTTT	CASSLGRGSTTGELFF
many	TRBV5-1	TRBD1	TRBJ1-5	TGCGCCAGCAGCTTGAACTCAGGGGGCTTGGAGCCCCAGCATTTT	CASSLNSGGLEPQHF
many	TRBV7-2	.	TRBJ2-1	TGTGCCAGCAGCTTAGGGACGACAAGCCCGTTCTTC	CASSLGTTSPFF
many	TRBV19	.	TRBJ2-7	TGTGCCAGCCGAGGGGGGAACGAGAACGAGCAGTACTTC	CASRGGNENEQYF
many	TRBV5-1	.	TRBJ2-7	TGCGCCAGCAGCACGCAAGCTCCAGAGACCTACGAGCAGTACTTC	CASSTQAPETYEQYF
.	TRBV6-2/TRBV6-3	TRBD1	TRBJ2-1	TGTGCCAGCAGTTACAGGGAACAGGGGGGTGGTGAGCAGTTCTTC	CASSYREQGGGEQFF
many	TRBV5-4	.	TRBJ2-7	TGTGCCAGCAGCTTGAGAGCGGGCATGGTGGAGCAGTACTTC	CASSLRAGMVEQYF
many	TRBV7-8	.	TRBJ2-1	TGTGCCAGCAGCTTAAGGATGGCGGCGAGCTCCTACAATGAGCAGTTCTTC	CASSLRMAASSYNEQFF
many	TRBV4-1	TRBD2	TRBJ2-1	TGCGCCAGCAGCCACGGGAGGACTACCCTCTACAATGAGCAGTTCTTC	CASSHGRTTLYNEQFF
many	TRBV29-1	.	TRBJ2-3	TGCAGCGGGCGCGGACAGTGGACAGATACGCAGTATTTT	CSGRGQWTDTQYF
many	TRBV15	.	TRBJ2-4	TGTGCCACCAGCAGCGGGGTTGACATTCAGTACTTC	CATSSGVDIQYF
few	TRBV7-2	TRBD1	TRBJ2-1	TGTGCCAGCAGCTTAATCCAGGGGGTACACAATGAGCAGTTCTTC	CASSLIQGVHNEQFF
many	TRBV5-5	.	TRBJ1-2	TGTGCCAGCAGCCAGGGACCTAAAGTTGACTATGGCTACACCTTC	CASSQGPKVDYGYTF
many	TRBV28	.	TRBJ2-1	TGTGCCAGCAGTTTTACCCGCCCAGGGGTTTGGTTCTTC	CASSFTRPGVWFF
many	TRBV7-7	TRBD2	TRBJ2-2	TGTGCTAGCAGCCCGAACGCGGGGGGGCTCACCGGGGAGCTGTTTTTT	CASSPNAGGLTGELFF
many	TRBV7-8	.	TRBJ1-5	TGTGCCAGCAGCCAAAATGGTCAAATCAATCAGCCCCAGCATTTT	CASSQNGQINQPQHF
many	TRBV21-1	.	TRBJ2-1	TGTGCCAGCAGCCGGTCCGGGACTAGCGGGAACTTAAACAATGAGCAGTTCTTC	CASSRSGTSGNLNNEQFF